A selection of T cell receptor beta chains follows, all from one sample in a study of shared clonotypes between healthy human individuals. Profiled with immunoSEQ multiplex PCR; TCRdb holds only in-frame clones, not every one. This table has about 1,800,000 clones, about 95% appearing once. Sequenced input: naive CD8+ T cells sorted from blood. These receptor sequences come from a man aged 18-30 years in good health. Each CDR3 is given with its conserved first and last residue. D genes are given only for firm matches. A clone size is listed for some rows: how often the clone was seen (once, few, many), or a class if it is expanded.

TRBJ2-7 TRBD1 - TRBV19 CASSGGQGAYEQYF TGTGCCAGTAGTGGGGGACAGGGGGCTTACGAGCAGTACTTC
TRBJ2-1 TRBD2 once TRBV5-4 CASSLWLAGKAEQFF TGTGCCAGCAGCTTGTGGCTAGCGGGGAAGGCTGAGCAGTTCTTC
TRBJ2-7 - - TRBV7-8 CASSLNPGQTYEQYF TGTGCCAGCAGCCTCAATCCGGGACAAACCTACGAGCAGTACTTC
TRBJ1-6 - few TRBV19 CASSIEGGTEFRAPLHF TGTGCCAGTAGTATAGAAGGCGGGACGGAGTTTCGGGCACCCCTCCACTTT
TRBJ1-1 TRBD1 - TRBV5-4 CASSYRGGDTEAFF TGTGCCAGCAGTTACAGGGGCGGGGACACTGAAGCTTTCTTT
TRBJ2-7 TRBD1 - TRBV4-1 CASSQEGTGVYEQYF TGCGCCAGCAGCCAAGAGGGGACAGGGGTCTACGAGCAGTACTTC
TRBJ2-1 - - TRBV19 CASGSYNEQFF TGTGCCAGCGGGTCTTACAATGAGCAGTTCTTC
TRBJ2-3 TRBD1 - TRBV6-4 CASSAYRGDTQYF TGTGCCAGCAGTGCCTACAGGGGGGATACGCAGTATTTT
TRBJ2-7 - - TRBV6-1 CASSDMRQPILDEQYF TGTGCCAGCAGTGATATGAGACAGCCCATACTCGACGAGCAGTACTTC
TRBJ2-3 - - TRBV7-8 CASSLVARSSTDTQYF TGTGCCAGCAGCCTCGTTGCGCGCTCTAGCACAGATACGCAGTATTTT
TRBJ2-1 - - TRBV7-6 CASSSLGGSSYNEQFF TGTGCCAGCAGCTCGCTTGGCGGTAGCTCCTACAATGAGCAGTTCTTC
TRBJ1-1 TRBD1 - TRBV6-6 CASRDRAEGDTEAFF TGTGCCAGCAGGGACAGGGCAGAAGGGGACACTGAAGCTTTCTTT
TRBJ1-2 - once TRBV7-9 CASSPPGTTLLSGYTF TGTGCCAGCAGCCCACCCGGGACGACCCTCCTTTCCGGCTACACCTTC
TRBJ1-5 - few TRBV30 CAWSHYGAANQPQHF TGTGCCTGGAGCCATTATGGGGCCGCCAATCAGCCCCAGCATTTT
TRBJ2-1 - - TRBV29-1 CSVVGTTSDYNEQFF TGCAGCGTTGTGGGCACAACTTCAGACTACAATGAGCAGTTCTTC
TRBJ2-1 - - TRBV11-2 CASSLGMSYNEQFF TGTGCCAGCAGCTTAGGAATGTCCTACAATGAGCAGTTCTTC
TRBJ2-7 TRBD2 once TRBV4-1 CASSQAVLAIEQYF TGCGCCAGCAGCCAAGCCGTACTAGCGATCGAGCAGTACTTC
TRBJ2-5 TRBD2 - TRBV11-2 CASSPALAAKETQYF TGTGCCAGCAGCCCAGCACTAGCGGCTAAAGAGACCCAGTACTTC
TRBJ2-7 TRBD1 once TRBV2 CASSSLGTGAYEQYF TGTGCCAGCAGTAGCCTAGGGACAGGGGCCTACGAGCAGTACTTC
TRBJ2-7 - - TRBV2 CASSETWGAESSYEQYF TGTGCCAGCAGTGAGACCTGGGGAGCTGAGAGCTCCTACGAGCAGTACTTC
TRBJ1-6 - - TRBV20-1 CSARSGLPLHF TGCAGTGCTCGGTCAGGGCTGCCCCTCCACTTT
TRBJ2-1 - once TRBV5-1 CASSLDRIEQFF TGCGCCAGCAGCTTGGACAGAATTGAGCAGTTCTTC
TRBJ2-7 TRBD1 once TRBV7-9 CASSHYDRADEQYF TGTGCCAGCAGCCACTATGACAGGGCGGACGAGCAGTACTTC
TRBJ1-2 TRBD1 - TRBV7-9 CASSSSSQGLGYGYTF TGTGCCAGCAGCTCTAGTTCACAGGGGCTGGGCTATGGCTACACCTTC
TRBJ2-7 - - TRBV6-5 CASSAPESSPYEQYF TGTGCCAGCAGCGCCCCGGAGTCCTCTCCCTACGAGCAGTACTTC
TRBJ2-5 - - TRBV10-3 CAISEFQPETQYF TGTGCCATCAGTGAGTTCCAGCCGGAGACCCAGTACTTC
TRBJ2-5 - - TRBV7-8 CASSWRQAQETQYF TGTGCCAGCTCTTGGCGACAGGCTCAAGAGACCCAGTACTTC
TRBJ2-1 - - TRBV6-5 CASSYSVWREQFF TGTGCCAGCAGTTACTCCGTGTGGCGGGAGCAGTTCTTC
TRBJ2-5 - - TRBV30 CAWSVLTGGGEETQYF TGTGCCTGGAGTGTACTAACAGGAGGAGGAGAAGAGACCCAGTACTTC
TRBJ1-6 TRBD1 - TRBV27 CASSFLLGQGDDSPLHF TGTGCCAGCAGTTTTTTGCTGGGGCAGGGGGATGATTCACCCCTCCACTTT
TRBJ2-7 TRBD2 - TRBV4-3 CASSPGTSASYEQYF TGCGCCAGCAGCCCCGGGACTAGCGCCTCCTACGAGCAGTACTTC
TRBJ2-1 - - TRBV29-1 CSVEPRDSYNEQFF TGCAGCGTTGAACCCCGGGACTCCTACAATGAGCAGTTCTTC
TRBJ1-2 TRBD1 - TRBV27 CASSLGQGALLGYTF TGTGCCAGCAGTTTAGGGCAGGGGGCACTTTTAGGCTACACCTTC
TRBJ2-7 - - TRBV10-1 CASSGTSPREQYF TGCGCCAGCAGTGGGACATCCCCTAGAGAGCAGTACTTC
TRBJ1-1 TRBD1 - TRBV4-1 CASSTPGTGATEAFF TGCGCCAGCAGCACACCCGGGACAGGGGCCACTGAAGCTTTCTTT
TRBJ2-7 - - TRBV27 CASSLSGTAISYEQYF TGTGCCAGCAGTTTATCCGGGACTGCCATAAGCTACGAGCAGTACTTC
TRBJ2-7 - - TRBV5-1 CASSPGTLSYEQYF TGCGCCAGCAGCCCCGGGACACTCTCCTACGAGCAGTACTTC
TRBJ2-1 - - TRBV28 CASRSTGIESYNEQFF TGTGCCAGCAGATCCACAGGGATAGAGTCCTACAATGAGCAGTTCTTC
TRBJ1-5 - - TRBV2 CASSGLDTGFREPQHF TGTGCCAGCAGTGGGCTAGACACGGGTTTTCGAGAGCCCCAGCATTTT
TRBJ2-3 TRBD2 - TRBV9 CASSVSIAGETTDTQYF TGTGCCAGCAGCGTAAGCATAGCGGGAGAGACTACAGATACGCAGTATTTT
TRBJ2-5 - - TRBV11-2 CASSFVRYQETQYF TGTGCCAGCAGCTTTGTGCGGTACCAAGAGACCCAGTACTTC
TRBJ2-7 TRBD2 - TRBV10-3 CAISETGGSSYEQYF TGTGCCATCAGTGAGACCGGGGGGAGCTCCTACGAGCAGTACTTC
TRBJ2-7 - - TRBV19 CASSIYGGGAYEQYF TGTGCCAGTAGTATTTATGGTGGAGGAGCCTACGAGCAGTACTTC
TRBJ2-7 TRBD2 - TRBV9 CASSSSLAGVPDEQYF TGTGCCAGCAGCTCGTCACTAGCGGGGGTCCCCGACGAGCAGTACTTC
TRBJ2-7 TRBD1 - TRBV7-9 CASSSGQGAMNEQYF TGTGCCAGCAGCTCCGGACAGGGGGCGATGAACGAGCAGTACTTC
TRBJ1-5 - - TRBV19 CASSPWGQGQPQHF TGTGCCAGTAGTCCTTGGGGGCAGGGTCAGCCCCAGCATTTT
TRBJ1-1 - - TRBV9 CASSVELNTEAFF TGTGCCAGCAGCGTAGAACTGAACACTGAAGCTTTCTTT
TRBJ1-6 - - TRBV4-1 CASSRLLGGRDSPLHF TGCGCCAGCAGCCGCCTCCTCGGAGGGAGGGATTCACCCCTCCACTTT
TRBJ2-7 - - TRBV5-6 CASSAEESSYEQYF TGTGCCAGCAGCGCGGAAGAAAGCTCCTACGAGCAGTACTTC
TRBJ2-7 - - TRBV19 CASSTDSHYEQYF TGTGCCAGTAGTACCGACAGTCATTACGAGCAGTACTTC
TRBJ1-3 TRBD1 - TRBV2 CASSESPGGGNTIYF TGTGCCAGCAGTGAATCGCCAGGGGGTGGAAACACCATATATTTT
TRBJ2-3 TRBD1 - TRBV6-6 CASSYRTGPPDTQYF TGTGCCAGCAGTTACAGGACAGGACCCCCAGATACGCAGTATTTT
TRBJ2-7 TRBD2 - TRBV13 CASSLGTSGGSYEQYF TGTGCCAGCAGCTTAGGGACTAGCGGGGGATCCTACGAGCAGTACTTC
TRBJ2-5 - once TRBV27 CASSRLDGGLKETQYF TGTGCCAGCAGCCGATTAGACGGGGGCCTTAAAGAGACCCAGTACTTC
TRBJ2-3 TRBD2 - TRBV11-2 CASSLEEREGVGTQYF TGTGCCAGCAGCTTAGAAGAGCGGGAGGGTGTGGGTACGCAGTATTTT
TRBJ1-1 - - TRBV5-6 CASSLDRTEAFF TGTGCCAGCAGCTTGGATCGGACTGAAGCTTTCTTT
TRBJ1-6 - - TRBV2 CASSEVSQGGSPLHF TGTGCCAGCAGTGAGGTTTCGCAGGGTGGTTCACCCCTCCACTTT
TRBJ2-7 - - TRBV18 CASSPSPGQMAYEQYF TGTGCCAGCTCACCGTCGCCGGGCCAGATGGCCTACGAGCAGTACTTC
TRBJ2-7 - - TRBV27 CASRSYRDEQYF TGTGCCAGCCGTTCCTACAGGGACGAGCAGTACTTC